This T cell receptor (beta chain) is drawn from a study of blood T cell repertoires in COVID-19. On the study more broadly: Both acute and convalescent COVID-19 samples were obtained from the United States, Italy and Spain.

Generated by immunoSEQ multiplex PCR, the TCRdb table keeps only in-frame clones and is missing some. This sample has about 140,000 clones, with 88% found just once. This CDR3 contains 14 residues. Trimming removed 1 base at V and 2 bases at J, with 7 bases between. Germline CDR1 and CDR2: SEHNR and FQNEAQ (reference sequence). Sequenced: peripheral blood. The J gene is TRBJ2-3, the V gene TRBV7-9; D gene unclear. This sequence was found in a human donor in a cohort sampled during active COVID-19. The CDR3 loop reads CASSLGPHTDTQYF. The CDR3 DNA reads TGTGCCAGCAGCTTAGGTCCCCACACAGATACGCAGTATTTT.